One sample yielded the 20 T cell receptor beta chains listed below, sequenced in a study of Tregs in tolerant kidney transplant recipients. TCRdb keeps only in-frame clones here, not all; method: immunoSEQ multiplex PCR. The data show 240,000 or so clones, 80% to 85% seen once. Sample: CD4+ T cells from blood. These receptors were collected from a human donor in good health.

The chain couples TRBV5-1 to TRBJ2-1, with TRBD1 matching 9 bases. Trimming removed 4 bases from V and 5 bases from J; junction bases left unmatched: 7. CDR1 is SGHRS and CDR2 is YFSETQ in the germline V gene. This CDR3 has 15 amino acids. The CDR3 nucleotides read TGCGCCAGCAGCCTTTTGGGGACAGGGAACAATGAGCAGTTCTTC. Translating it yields CASSLLGTGNNEQFF.

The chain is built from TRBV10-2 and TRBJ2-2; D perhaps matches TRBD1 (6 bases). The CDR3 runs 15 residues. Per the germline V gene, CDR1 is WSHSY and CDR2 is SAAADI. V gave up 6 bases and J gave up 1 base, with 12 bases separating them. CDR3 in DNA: TGCGCCAGCAGGCCCGGGACACAGAACACCGGGGAGCTGTTTTTT. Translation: CASRPGTQNTGELFF.

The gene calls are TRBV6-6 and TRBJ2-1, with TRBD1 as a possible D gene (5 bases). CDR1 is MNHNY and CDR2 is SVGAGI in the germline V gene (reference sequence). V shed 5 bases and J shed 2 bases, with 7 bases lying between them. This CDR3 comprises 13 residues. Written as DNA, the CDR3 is TGTGCCAGCAGTCGACAGACCTACAATGAGCAGTTCTTC. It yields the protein CASSRQTYNEQFF.

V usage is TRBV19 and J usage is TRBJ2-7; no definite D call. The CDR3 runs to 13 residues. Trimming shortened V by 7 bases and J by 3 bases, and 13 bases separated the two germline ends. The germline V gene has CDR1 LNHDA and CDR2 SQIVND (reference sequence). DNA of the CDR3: TGTGCCAGTAAAGGAGTCCCCCTCTACGAGCAGTACTTC. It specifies CASKGVPLYEQYF.

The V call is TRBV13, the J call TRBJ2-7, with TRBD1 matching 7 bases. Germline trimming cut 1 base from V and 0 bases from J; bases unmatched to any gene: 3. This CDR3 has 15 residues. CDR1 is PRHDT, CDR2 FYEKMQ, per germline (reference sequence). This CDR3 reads CASSLETGASYEQYF. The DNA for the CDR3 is TGTGCCAGCAGCTTAGAAACAGGGGCCTCCTACGAGCAGTACTTC.

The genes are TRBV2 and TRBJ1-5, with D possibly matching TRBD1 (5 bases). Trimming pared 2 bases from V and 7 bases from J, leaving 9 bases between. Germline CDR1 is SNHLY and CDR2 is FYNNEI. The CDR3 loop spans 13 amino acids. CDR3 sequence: CASSELRDQPQHF. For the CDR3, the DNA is TGTGCCAGCAGTGAATTAAGGGACCAGCCCCAGCATTTT.

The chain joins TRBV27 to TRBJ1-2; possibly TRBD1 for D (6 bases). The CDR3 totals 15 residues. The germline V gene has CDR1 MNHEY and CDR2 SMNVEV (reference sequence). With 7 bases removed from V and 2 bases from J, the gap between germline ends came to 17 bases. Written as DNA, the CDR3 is TGTGCCAGCACCCCCCTCCCGGACAGAAACTATGGCTACACCTTC. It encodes CASTPLPDRNYGYTF.

The chain's CDR3 is CASSPLQGGGQYF. In DNA, the CDR3 is TGTGCCAGCAGCCCTTTACAGGGAGGGGGGCAGTACTTC. V and J are TRBV2 and TRBJ2-7; possible D gene TRBD2, 7 bases. This CDR3 contains 13 residues. The V and J ends lost 6 bases and 9 bases respectively, with 18 bases between them. Germline V lookup: CDR1 SNHLY, CDR2 FYNNEI.

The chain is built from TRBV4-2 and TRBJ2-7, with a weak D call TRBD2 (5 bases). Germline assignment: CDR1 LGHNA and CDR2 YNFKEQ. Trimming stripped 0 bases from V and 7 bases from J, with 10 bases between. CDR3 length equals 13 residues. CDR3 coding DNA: TGTGCCAGCAGCCAAGAGTCGGGGTGGGAGCAGTACTTC. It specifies CASSQESGWEQYF.

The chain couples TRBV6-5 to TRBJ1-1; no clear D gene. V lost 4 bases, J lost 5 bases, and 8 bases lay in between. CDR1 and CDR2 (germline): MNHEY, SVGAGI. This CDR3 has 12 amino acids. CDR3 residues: CASSLGRTEAFF. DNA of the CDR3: TGTGCCAGCAGTTTAGGGAGGACTGAAGCTTTCTTT.

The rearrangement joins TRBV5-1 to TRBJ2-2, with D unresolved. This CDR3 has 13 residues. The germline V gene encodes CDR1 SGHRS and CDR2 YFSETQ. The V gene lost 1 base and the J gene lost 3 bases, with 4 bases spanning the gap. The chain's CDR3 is CASSLQYTGELFF. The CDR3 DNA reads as TGCGCCAGCAGCTTGCAGTACACCGGGGAGCTGTTTTTT.

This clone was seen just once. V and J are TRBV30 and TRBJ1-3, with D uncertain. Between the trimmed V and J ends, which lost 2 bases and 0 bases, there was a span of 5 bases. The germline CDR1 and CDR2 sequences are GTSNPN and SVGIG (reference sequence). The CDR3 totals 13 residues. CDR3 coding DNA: TGTGCCTGGAGTTTACTCTCTGGAAACACCATATATTTT. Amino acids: CAWSLLSGNTIYF.

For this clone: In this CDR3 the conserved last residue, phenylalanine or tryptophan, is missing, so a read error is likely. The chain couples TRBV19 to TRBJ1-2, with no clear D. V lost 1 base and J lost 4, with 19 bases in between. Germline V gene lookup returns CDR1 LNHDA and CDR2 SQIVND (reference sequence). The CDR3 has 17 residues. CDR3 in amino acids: CASSIVGKPRGIYGYTL. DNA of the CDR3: TGTGCCAGTAGTATAGTCGGGAAACCCCGAGGGATCTATGGCTACACCCTC.

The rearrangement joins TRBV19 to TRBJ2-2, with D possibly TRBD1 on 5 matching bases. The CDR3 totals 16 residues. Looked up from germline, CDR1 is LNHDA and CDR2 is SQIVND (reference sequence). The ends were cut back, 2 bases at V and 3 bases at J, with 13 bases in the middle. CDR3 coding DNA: TGTGCCAGTAGTATATTAGGGATAGGGGACACCGGGGAGCTGTTTTTT. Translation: CASSILGIGDTGELFF.

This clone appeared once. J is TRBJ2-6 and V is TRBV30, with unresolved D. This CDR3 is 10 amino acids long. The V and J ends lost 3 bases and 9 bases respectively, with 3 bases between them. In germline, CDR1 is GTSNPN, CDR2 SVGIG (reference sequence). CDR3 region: CAWRLNVLTF. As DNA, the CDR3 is TGTGCCTGGAGACTCAACGTCCTGACTTTC.

For the CDR3, the DNA is TGTGCCAGCAGCGTAGATGAAGTTACGCAGTTCTTC. This encodes CASSVDEVTQFF. The chain has TRBV9 and TRBJ2-1; D not certain. The germline V and J ends were trimmed by 0 bases and 12 bases, with 10 bases remaining between them. Germline lookup yields CDR1 SGDLS and CDR2 YYNGEE. This CDR3 is 12 amino acids long.

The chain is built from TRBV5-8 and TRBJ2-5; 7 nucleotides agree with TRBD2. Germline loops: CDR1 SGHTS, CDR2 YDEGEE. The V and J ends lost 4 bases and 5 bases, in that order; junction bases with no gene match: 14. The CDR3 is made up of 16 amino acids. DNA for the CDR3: TGTGCCAGCAGCAATCTCCGACAGAACGGGGGGGAGACCCAGTACTTC. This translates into CASSNLRQNGGETQYF.

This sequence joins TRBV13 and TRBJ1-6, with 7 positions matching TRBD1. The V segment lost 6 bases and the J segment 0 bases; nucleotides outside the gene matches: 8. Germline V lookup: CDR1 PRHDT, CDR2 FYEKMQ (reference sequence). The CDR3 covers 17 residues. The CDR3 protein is CASSPQGGSSYNSPLHF. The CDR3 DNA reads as TGTGCCAGCAGTCCGCAGGGGGGGAGCTCCTATAATTCACCCCTCCACTTT.

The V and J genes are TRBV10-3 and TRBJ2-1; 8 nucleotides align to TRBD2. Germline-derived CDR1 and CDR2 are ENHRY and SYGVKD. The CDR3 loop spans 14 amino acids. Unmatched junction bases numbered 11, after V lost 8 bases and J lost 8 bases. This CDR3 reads CAIRHGTSVDEQFF. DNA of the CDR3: TGTGCCATCCGGCACGGGACTAGTGTCGATGAGCAGTTCTTC.

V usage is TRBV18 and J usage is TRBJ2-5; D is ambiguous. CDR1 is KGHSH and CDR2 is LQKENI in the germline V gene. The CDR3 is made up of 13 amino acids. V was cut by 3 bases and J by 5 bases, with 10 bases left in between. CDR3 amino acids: CASSPRVGETQYF. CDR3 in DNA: TGTGCCAGCTCACCTCGGGTCGGGGAGACCCAGTACTTC.